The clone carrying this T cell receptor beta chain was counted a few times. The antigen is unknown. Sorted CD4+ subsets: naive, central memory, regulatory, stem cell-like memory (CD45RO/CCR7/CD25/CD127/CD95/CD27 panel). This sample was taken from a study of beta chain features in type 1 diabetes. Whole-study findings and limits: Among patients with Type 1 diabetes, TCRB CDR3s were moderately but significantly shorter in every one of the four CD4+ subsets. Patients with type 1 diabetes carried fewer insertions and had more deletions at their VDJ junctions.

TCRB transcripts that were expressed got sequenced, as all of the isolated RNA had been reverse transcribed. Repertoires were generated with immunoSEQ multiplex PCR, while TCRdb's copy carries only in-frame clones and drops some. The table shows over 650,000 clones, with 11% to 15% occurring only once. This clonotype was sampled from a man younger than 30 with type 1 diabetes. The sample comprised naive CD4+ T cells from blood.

CDR3 protein: CATEENLNYGYTF. In DNA form, the CDR3 reads TGTGCCACCGAGGAGAACCTCAACTATGGCTACACCTTC. The chain carries TRBV28 and TRBJ1-2; no clear D gene. Trimming shortened V by 10 bases and J by 2 bases, and 14 bases separated the two germline ends. The CDR3 consists of 13 residues. Germline assignment: CDR1 MDHEN and CDR2 SYDVKM.